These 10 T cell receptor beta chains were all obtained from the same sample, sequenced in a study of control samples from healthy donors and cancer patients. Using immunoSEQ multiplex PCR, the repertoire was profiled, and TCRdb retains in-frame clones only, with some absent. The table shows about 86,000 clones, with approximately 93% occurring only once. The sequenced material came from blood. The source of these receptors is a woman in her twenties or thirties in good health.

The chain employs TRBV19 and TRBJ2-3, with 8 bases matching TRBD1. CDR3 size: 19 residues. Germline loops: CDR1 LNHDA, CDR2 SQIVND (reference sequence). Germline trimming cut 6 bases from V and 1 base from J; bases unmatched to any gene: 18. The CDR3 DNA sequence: TGTGCCAGTAGGCCCAGAACAGGGGGGTCCCTAGGGCGCACAGATACGCAGTATTTT. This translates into CASRPRTGGSLGRTDTQYF.

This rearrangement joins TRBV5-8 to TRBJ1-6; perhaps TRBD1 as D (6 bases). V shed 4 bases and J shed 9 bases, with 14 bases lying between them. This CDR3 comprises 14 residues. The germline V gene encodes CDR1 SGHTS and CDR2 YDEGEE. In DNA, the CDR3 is TGTGCCAGCAGCCTCGGGCAGGGGAGTTCACCCCTCCACTTT. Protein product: CASSLGQGSSPLHF.

The DNA of the CDR3 is TGTGCCAGCTCTCTACACAAGCCGGGACAGGGTGTTGAAGCTTTCTTT. Translated, it gives CASSLHKPGQGVEAFF. V gene TRBV18 combines with J gene TRBJ1-1; the match to TRBD1 covers 9 bases. Germline V lookup: CDR1 KGHSH, CDR2 LQKENI. Trimming cost V 6 bases and J 7 bases; bases outside gene matches: 15. This CDR3 has 16 residues.

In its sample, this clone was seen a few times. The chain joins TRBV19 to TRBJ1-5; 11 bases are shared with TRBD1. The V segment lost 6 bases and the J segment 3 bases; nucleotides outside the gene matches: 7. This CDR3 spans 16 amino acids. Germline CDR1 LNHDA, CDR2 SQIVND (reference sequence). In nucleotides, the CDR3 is TGTGCCAGTAGCAATTGGGACAGGGGGGCCAATCAGCCCCAGCATTTT. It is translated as CASSNWDRGANQPQHF.

CDR3 in amino acids: CASSYGASEVYGYTF. The CDR3 DNA is TGTGCCAGCAGTTACGGGGCCTCGGAGGTCTATGGCTACACCTTC. This sequence joins TRBV6-5 and TRBJ1-2; D possibly corresponds to TRBD1 (5 bases). The CDR3 is made up of 15 amino acids. Germline values: CDR1 MNHEY, CDR2 SVGAGI. V lost 2 bases, J lost 4 bases, and 14 bases lay in between.

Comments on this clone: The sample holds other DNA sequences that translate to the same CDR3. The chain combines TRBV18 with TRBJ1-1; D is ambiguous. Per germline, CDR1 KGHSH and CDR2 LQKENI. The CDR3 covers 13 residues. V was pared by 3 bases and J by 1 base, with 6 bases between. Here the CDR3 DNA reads TGTGCCAGCTCACCGGGAGGGAACACTGAAGCTTTCTTT. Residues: CASSPGGNTEAFF.

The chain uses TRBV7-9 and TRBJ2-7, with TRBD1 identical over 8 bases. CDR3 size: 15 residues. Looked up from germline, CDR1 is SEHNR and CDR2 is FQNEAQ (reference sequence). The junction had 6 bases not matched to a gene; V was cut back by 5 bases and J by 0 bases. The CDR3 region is CASSAGQGTSYEQYF. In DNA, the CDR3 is TGTGCCAGCAGCGCTGGACAGGGAACCTCCTACGAGCAGTACTTC.

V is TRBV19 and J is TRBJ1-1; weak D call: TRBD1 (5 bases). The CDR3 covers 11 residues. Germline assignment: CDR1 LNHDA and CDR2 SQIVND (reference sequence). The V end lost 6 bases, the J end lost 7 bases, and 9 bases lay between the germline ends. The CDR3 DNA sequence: TGTGCCAGTAGCGAGACAGTTGAAGCTTTCTTT. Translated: CASSETVEAFF. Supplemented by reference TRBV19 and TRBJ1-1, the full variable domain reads DGGITQSPKYLFRKEGQNVTLSCEQNLNHDAMYWYRQDPGQGLRLIYYSQIVNDFQKGDIAEGYSVSREKKESFPLTVTSAQKNPTAFYLCASSETVEAFFGQGTRLTVV.

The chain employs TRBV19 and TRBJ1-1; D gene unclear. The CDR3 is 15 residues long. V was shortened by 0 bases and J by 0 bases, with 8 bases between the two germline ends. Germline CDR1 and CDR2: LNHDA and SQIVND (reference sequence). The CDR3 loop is CASSIEGRVNTEAFF. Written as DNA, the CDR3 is TGTGCCAGTAGTATAGAGGGCAGAGTGAACACTGAAGCTTTCTTT.

The CDR3 DNA reads TGTGCCAGCAGCAACAGGGGGCGTCCCCCTGAAGCTTTCTTT. Protein sequence: CASSNRGRPPEAFF. The chain couples TRBV28 to TRBJ1-1, with 9 nucleotides matching TRBD1. V was clipped by 6 bases and J by 6 bases; unmatched bases: 8. Per germline, CDR1 MDHEN and CDR2 SYDVKM. CDR3 length: 14 residues.